Listed below are T cell receptor beta chains from one sample, sequenced in a study of CD8+CD57+ T cells in acquired aplastic anemia. TCRdb reprocessed the reads with MiXCR, giving one entry per CDR3 protein. The sample shows 350,000 to 450,000 distinct CDR3 sequences, roughly 68% of them seen only once. The material sequenced was sorted CD4+, CD8+, or CD8+CD57+ T cells (not recorded which) from PBMCs. Receptors originate from a human donor in good health, serving as a control. The CDR3 runs from the conserved cysteine through the conserved F or W. The order of the fields is CDR3 DNA, CDR3 protein, D gene, J gene, clone size, V gene. The D gene is left open where the match is weak. The size entry is marked missing in some rows and otherwise reads once, few, many or a size class.

DNA: TGCGCCAGCGGCTCTTATGGAACTGACGTTTTCTTT
CDR3: CASGSYGTDVFF
D: NA
J: TRBJ1-6
size: NA
V: TRBV10-1

DNA: TGTGCCAGCAGTGATGGACTAGCGGGCACCGGGGAGCTGTTTTTT
CDR3: CASSDGLAGTGELFF
D: TRBD2
J: TRBJ2-2
size: NA
V: TRBV2

DNA: TGTGCCAGCAGTGTTAAGGGGCGGTCCTACGAGCAGTACTTC
CDR3: CASSVKGRSYEQYF
D: NA
J: TRBJ2-7
size: many
V: TRBV6-1

DNA: TGTGCCAGCACCACGAGACAGGTTTACGAGCAGTACTTC
CDR3: CASTTRQVYEQYF
D: NA
J: TRBJ2-7
size: NA
V: TRBV7-2

DNA: TGTGCCACCAGCAGAGATGGGAGGAGAGCGGGGGAGTCCTACAATGAGCAGTTCTTC
CDR3: CATSRDGRRAGESYNEQFF
D: TRBD2
J: TRBJ2-1
size: many
V: TRBV15

DNA: TGTGCCATCAGTGAGTCGGGACAGCTCTATGGCTACACCTTC
CDR3: CAISESGQLYGYTF
D: TRBD1
J: TRBJ1-2
size: NA
V: TRBV10-3

DNA: TGCAGTGCTAGAGACTCCAGGGGTTACGAGCAGTACTTC
CDR3: CSARDSRGYEQYF
D: NA
J: TRBJ2-7
size: many
V: TRBV20-1

DNA: TGTGCCAGCAGCTTAGTGGGGACAGGGGTCGCCACAGATTTC
CDR3: CASSLVGTGVATDF
D: TRBD1
J: TRBJ2-7
size: once
V: TRBV7-3

DNA: TGTGCCAGCAGCTTAGACATTGCGGTGCGGGGCAATCAGCCCCAGCATTTT
CDR3: CASSLDIAVRGNQPQHF
D: NA
J: TRBJ1-5
size: many
V: TRBV7-9

DNA: TGTGCCAGCAGCGGTAAGATGGGACATGAGCAGTTCTTC
CDR3: CASSGKMGHEQFF
D: NA
J: TRBJ2-1
size: NA
V: TRBV11-1

DNA: TGTGCCATCAAGGGACAGCAGAACACCGGGGAGCTGTTTTTT
CDR3: CAIKGQQNTGELFF
D: TRBD1
J: TRBJ2-2
size: NA
V: TRBV10-3

DNA: TGTGCCAGCGCCCCCAGCTCCTACAATGAGCAGTTCTTC
CDR3: CASAPSSYNEQFF
D: NA
J: TRBJ2-1
size: NA
V: TRBV6-2/TRBV6-3

DNA: TGTGCCAGTAGTATGCTGACAGGGGGAACAGATACGCAGTATTTT
CDR3: CASSMLTGGTDTQYF
D: TRBD1
J: TRBJ2-3
size: many
V: TRBV19

DNA: TGTGCCAGCAGTGAAGCGAGGACATACACTGAAGCTTTCTTT
CDR3: CASSEARTYTEAFF
D: NA
J: TRBJ1-1
size: many
V: TRBV2

DNA: TGTGCCAGCAGTCCAGGGGGAATCCAAGAGACCCAGTACCAGTATTTT
CDR3: CASSPGGIQETQYQYF
D: TRBD1
J: TRBJ2-3
size: NA
V: TRBV7-9